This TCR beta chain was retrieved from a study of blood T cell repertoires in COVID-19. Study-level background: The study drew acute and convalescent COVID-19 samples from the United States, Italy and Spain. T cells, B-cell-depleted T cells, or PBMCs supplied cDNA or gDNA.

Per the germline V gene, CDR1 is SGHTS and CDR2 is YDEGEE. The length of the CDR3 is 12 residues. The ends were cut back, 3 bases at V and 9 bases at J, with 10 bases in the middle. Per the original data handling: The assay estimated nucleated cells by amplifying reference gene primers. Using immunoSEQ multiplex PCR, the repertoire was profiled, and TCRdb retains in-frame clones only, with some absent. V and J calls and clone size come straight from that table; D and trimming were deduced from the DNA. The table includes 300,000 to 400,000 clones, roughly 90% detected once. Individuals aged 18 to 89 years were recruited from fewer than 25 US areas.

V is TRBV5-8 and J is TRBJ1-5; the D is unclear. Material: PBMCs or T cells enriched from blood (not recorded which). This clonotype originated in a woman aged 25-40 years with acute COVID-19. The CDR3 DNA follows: TGTGCCAGCAGCTCCCTAGCGGGGCCCCAGCATTTT. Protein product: CASSSLAGPQHF.